Listed below are T cell receptor beta chains from one sample, sequenced in a study of T cell responses to AZD1222 COVID-19 vaccine. TCRdb's copy holds only in-frame clones and misses some; the assay was immunoSEQ multiplex PCR. The table lists some 120,000 clones, 70% to 90% of them singletons. The sequencing used peripheral blood, collected on day 0 of AZD1222 vaccination. The receptors come from an adult in good health. Both conserved end residues are part of each CDR3. A D gene is named only where the DNA matches it firmly. A row's size may be missing; if present it is once, few, many or a size class.

V gene	D gene	J gene	clone size	CDR3 protein	CDR3 DNA
TRBV19	-	TRBJ2-3	-	CASSILARDTQYF	TGTGCCAGTAGTATACTAGCGAGGGATACGCAGTATTTT
TRBV10-3	TRBD1	TRBJ1-5	-	CAISNWDRGSNQPQHF	TGTGCCATCAGCAATTGGGACAGGGGAAGCAATCAGCCCCAGCATTTT
TRBV4-3	-	TRBJ2-2	-	CASRGMVNTGELFF	TGCGCCAGCAGAGGTATGGTGAACACCGGGGAGCTGTTTTTT
TRBV3-1/TRBV3-2	-	TRBJ2-3	-	CASRRGTDASTDTQYF	TGTGCCAGCAGACGCGGGACAGACGCTAGCACAGATACGCAGTATTTT
TRBV6-5	-	TRBJ1-6	once	CASSYSGYPANSPLHF	TGTGCCAGCAGTTACTCAGGGTATCCGGCTAATTCACCCCTCCACTTT
TRBV19	-	TRBJ1-5	-	CASSFRPINQPQHF	TGTGCCAGCAGCTTTAGGCCGATCAATCAGCCCCAGCATTTT
TRBV7-9	-	TRBJ1-1	-	CASSSRTAGNTEAFF	TGTGCCAGCAGCTCCAGGACGGCGGGGAACACTGAAGCTTTCTTT
TRBV7-9	-	TRBJ2-7	-	CASSLLVDEQYF	TGTGCCAGCAGCCTTCTGGTTGACGAGCAGTACTTC
TRBV19	-	TRBJ1-5	many	CASRIQGDNQPQHF	TGTGCCAGTAGGATACAGGGTGATAATCAGCCCCAGCATTTT
TRBV5-1	-	TRBJ1-3	-	CASSFSTPGNTIYF	TGCGCCAGCAGCTTCTCAACCCCTGGAAACACCATATATTTT
TRBV5-1	-	TRBJ2-1	-	CASSLEGPEDEQFF	TGCGCCAGCAGCTTGGAAGGGCCGGAGGATGAGCAGTTCTTC
TRBV9	-	TRBJ2-7	-	CASSVDMGHTYEQYF	TGTGCCAGCAGCGTAGATATGGGACACACCTACGAGCAGTACTTC
TRBV20-1	-	TRBJ1-2	-	CSASRARGYTF	TGCAGTGCTTCCCGGGCTCGAGGCTACACCTTC
TRBV4-3	-	TRBJ1-3	-	CASSQDRTLSGNTIYF	TGCGCCAGCAGCCAAGATCGGACGTTATCGGGAAACACCATATATTTT
TRBV5-1	TRBD1	TRBJ1-6	-	CASERRGHSPLHF	TGCGCCAGTGAACGCAGGGGGCACTCACCCCTCCACTTT
TRBV19	-	TRBJ2-5	-	CASSILGRATETQYF	TGTGCCAGTAGTATTTTGGGCAGGGCGACTGAGACCCAGTACTTC
TRBV7-6	-	TRBJ2-2	-	CASSNGLSNTGELFF	TGTGCCAGCTCCAACGGGCTATCGAACACCGGGGAGCTGTTTTTT
TRBV7-6	-	TRBJ1-6	-	CASSLGQLNSPLHF	TGTGCCAGCAGCTTAGGGCAGTTAAATTCACCCCTCCACTTT
TRBV5-1	-	TRBJ1-1	-	CASSSEGNTEAFF	TGCGCCAGCAGCTCCGAGGGGAACACTGAAGCTTTCTTT
TRBV9	TRBD1	TRBJ2-7	once	CASSVGGQGVYEQYF	TGTGCCAGCAGCGTAGGGGGACAGGGGGTTTACGAGCAGTACTTC
TRBV7-9	TRBD1	TRBJ1-4	once	CASSLSQGGEKLFF	TGTGCCAGCAGCTTATCCCAGGGGGGTGAAAAACTGTTTTTT
TRBV5-4	-	TRBJ1-6	-	CASRFRGQLNSPLHF	TGTGCCAGCAGATTTAGAGGACAGCTTAATTCACCCCTCCACTTT
TRBV2	-	TRBJ1-1	few	CASSEMELNTEAFF	TGTGCCAGCAGTGAGATGGAACTGAACACTGAAGCTTTCTTT
TRBV24-1	TRBD1	TRBJ1-2	-	CATSDAQGARYGYTF	TGTGCCACCAGTGATGCACAGGGGGCTCGGTATGGCTACACCTTC
TRBV7-2	TRBD2	TRBJ2-3	-	CASSRQGLAGEGATQYF	TGTGCCAGCAGCCGCCAGGGACTAGCGGGGGAGGGCGCTACGCAGTATTTT
TRBV27	-	TRBJ1-2	-	CASSLQGNYGYTF	TGTGCCAGCAGTTTACAGGGGAACTATGGCTACACCTTC
TRBV9	TRBD2	TRBJ2-2	-	CASSGGTSGATGELFF	TGTGCCAGCAGCGGTGGGACTAGCGGGGCCACCGGGGAGCTGTTTTTT
TRBV24-1	TRBD1	TRBJ2-2	-	CATSDFRDSGELFF	TGTGCCACCAGTGATTTCCGGGACAGCGGGGAGCTGTTTTTT
TRBV5-1	-	TRBJ2-3	-	CASSLGAGAQLGDTQYF	TGCGCCAGCAGCTTGGGGGCCGGGGCTCAACTTGGGGATACGCAGTATTTT
TRBV29-1	-	TRBJ2-3	-	CSVEDWSSTDTQYF	TGCAGCGTTGAAGATTGGAGTAGCACAGATACGCAGTATTTT
TRBV11-3	-	TRBJ2-7	-	CASSLSQGGYEQYF	TGTGCCAGCAGCTTAAGTCAGGGCGGTTACGAGCAGTACTTC
TRBV21-1	-	TRBJ1-6	-	CATPQGNSPLHF	TGTGCCACCCCACAGGGGAATTCACCCCTCCACTTT
TRBV9	-	TRBJ1-2	-	CASSVTTYGYTF	TGTGCCAGCAGCGTAACTACCTATGGCTACACCTTC
TRBV6-5	-	TRBJ2-6	-	CASSSPGVGANVLTF	TGTGCCAGCAGCTCCCCAGGGGTCGGGGCCAACGTCCTGACTTTC
TRBV7-2	TRBD2	TRBJ2-1	-	CASSRGLAGGFTEQFF	TGTGCCAGCAGCAGGGGACTAGCGGGAGGGTTCACTGAGCAGTTCTTC
TRBV15	-	TRBJ1-4	-	CATSRDSKKLFF	TGTGCCACCAGCAGAGATAGTAAAAAACTGTTTTTT
TRBV6-1	-	TRBJ1-1	-	CASSEGSTSSVEAFF	TGTGCCAGCAGTGAAGGTTCGACGAGTAGTGTCGAAGCTTTCTTT
TRBV9	-	TRBJ2-7	-	CASSVTQGGEQYF	TGTGCCAGCAGCGTTACACAGGGAGGCGAGCAGTACTTC
TRBV5-8	TRBD1	TRBJ1-1	-	CASSPDRATEAFF	TGTGCCAGCAGCCCCGACAGGGCTACTGAAGCTTTCTTT
TRBV5-5	-	TRBJ1-2	-	CASILRGGYTF	TGTGCCAGCATACTGAGGGGAGGCTACACCTTC
TRBV7-9	TRBD1	TRBJ1-4	-	CASSPDRALAPSELFF	TGTGCCAGCAGCCCAGACAGGGCTTTAGCTCCGTCCGAACTGTTTTTT
TRBV7-2	TRBD2	TRBJ2-3	-	CASSLALAGGTDTQYF	TGTGCCAGCAGCTTAGCACTAGCGGGGGGCACAGATACGCAGTATTTT
TRBV13	-	TRBJ1-1	-	CASSLGGVTEAFF	TGTGCCAGCAGCTTAGGCGGGGTGACTGAAGCTTTCTTT
TRBV5-1	TRBD1	TRBJ1-2	-	CASSQEQGTVGYTF	TGCGCCAGCAGTCAGGAACAGGGGACGGTGGGCTACACCTTC
TRBV7-2	TRBD2	TRBJ2-1	few	CASSLGTSGGRDEQFF	TGTGCCAGCAGCCTTGGGACTAGCGGGGGCCGAGATGAGCAGTTCTTC
TRBV6-1	-	TRBJ1-5	-	CASSEADGSNQPQHF	TGTGCCAGCAGTGAAGCGGATGGGAGCAATCAGCCCCAGCATTTT
TRBV28	-	TRBJ1-3	few	CASSFLGGGSGNTIYF	TGTGCCAGCAGTTTCCTCGGGGGCGGCTCTGGAAACACCATATATTTT
TRBV6-4	-	TRBJ2-3	-	CASSPDPGTDTQYF	TGTGCCAGCAGTCCTGACCCTGGCACAGATACGCAGTATTTT
TRBV19	TRBD2	TRBJ2-7	-	CASSFRNRLAVANEQYF	TGTGCCAGTAGTTTCCGGAATAGACTAGCGGTGGCGAACGAGCAGTACTTC
TRBV2	TRBD2	TRBJ2-3	-	CASSEALTSNTQYF	TGTGCCAGCAGTGAAGCACTGACTAGCAATACGCAGTATTTT
TRBV7-7	TRBD1	TRBJ2-7	-	CASSPGTGDFYEQYF	TGTGCCAGCAGCCCCGGGACAGGGGACTTCTACGAGCAGTACTTC
TRBV21-1	-	TRBJ1-2	-	CASSPQEGTRDGYTF	TGTGCCAGCAGTCCCCAAGAGGGGACAAGGGATGGCTACACCTTC
TRBV7-9	-	TRBJ2-7	once	CASSPSRTDSYEQYF	TGTGCCAGCAGCCCCTCACGGACAGACTCCTACGAGCAGTACTTC
TRBV19	-	TRBJ2-2	-	CASSSLGGTGTQYYTGELFF	TGTGCCAGTAGTTCCCTGGGGGGAACCGGGACACAATATTACACCGGGGAGCTGTTTTTT
TRBV7-9	TRBD1	TRBJ2-3	-	CASSSRGRTDTQYF	TGTGCCAGCAGCAGCAGGGGGCGCACAGATACGCAGTATTTT